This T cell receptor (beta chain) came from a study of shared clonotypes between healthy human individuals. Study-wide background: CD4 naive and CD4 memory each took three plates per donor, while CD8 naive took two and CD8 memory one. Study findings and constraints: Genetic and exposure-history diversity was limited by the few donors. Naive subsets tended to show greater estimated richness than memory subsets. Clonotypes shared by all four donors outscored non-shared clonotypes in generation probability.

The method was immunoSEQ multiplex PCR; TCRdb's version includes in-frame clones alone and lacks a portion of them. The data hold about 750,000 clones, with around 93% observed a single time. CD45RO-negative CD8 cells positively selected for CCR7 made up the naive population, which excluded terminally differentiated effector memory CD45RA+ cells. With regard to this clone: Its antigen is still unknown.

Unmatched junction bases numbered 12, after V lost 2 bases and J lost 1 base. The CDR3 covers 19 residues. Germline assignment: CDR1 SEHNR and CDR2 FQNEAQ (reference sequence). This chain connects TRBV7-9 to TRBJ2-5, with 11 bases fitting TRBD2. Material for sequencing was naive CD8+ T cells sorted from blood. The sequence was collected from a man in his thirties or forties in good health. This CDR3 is CASSLPNSGTSGAQETQYF. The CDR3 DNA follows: TGTGCCAGCAGCTTACCGAATTCAGGGACTAGCGGAGCCCAAGAGACCCAGTACTTC.